The sequence of this TCR beta chain was determined in a study of blood T cell repertoires in COVID-19. Across the study: Sources were T cells, B-cell-depleted T cells, or PBMCs; the material itself was cDNA or gDNA.

The CDR3 totals 14 residues. In germline, CDR1 is ENHRY, CDR2 SYGVKD. Deletions cut 6 bases from V and 5 bases from J, with 11 bases between. This clone turned up a few times. The data were produced by immunoSEQ multiplex PCR, yet TCRdb's version contains in-frame clones alone and is incomplete. The repertoire holds 350,000 or so clones, with roughly 89% as singletons. Material for sequencing was peripheral blood. The source is a woman aged 55 to 70 with COVID-19, enrolled during active disease. The J gene is TRBJ1-6, the V gene TRBV10-3; D is unclear. The CDR3 DNA follows: TGTGCCATCAGGGCCCTGGCCGATAATTCACCCCTCCACTTT. Protein: CAIRALADNSPLHF.